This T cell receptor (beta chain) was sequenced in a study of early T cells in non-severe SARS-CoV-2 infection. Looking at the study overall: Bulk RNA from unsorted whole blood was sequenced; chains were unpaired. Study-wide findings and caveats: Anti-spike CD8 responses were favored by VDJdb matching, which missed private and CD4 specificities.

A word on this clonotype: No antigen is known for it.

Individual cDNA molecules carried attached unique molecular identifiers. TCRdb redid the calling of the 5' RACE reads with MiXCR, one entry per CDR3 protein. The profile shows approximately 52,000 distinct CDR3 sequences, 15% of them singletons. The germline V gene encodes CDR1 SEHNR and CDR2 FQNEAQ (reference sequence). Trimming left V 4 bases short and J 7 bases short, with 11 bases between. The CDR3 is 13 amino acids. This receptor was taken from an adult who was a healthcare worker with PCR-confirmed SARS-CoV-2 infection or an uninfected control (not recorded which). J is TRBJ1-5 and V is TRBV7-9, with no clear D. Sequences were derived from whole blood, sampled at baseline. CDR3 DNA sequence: TGTGCCAGCAGCTCACCCCTGGAACAGCCCCAGCATTTT. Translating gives CASSSPLEQPQHF.